This T cell receptor (beta chain) was retrieved from a study of shared clonotypes between healthy human individuals. Study-level points and caveats: The study found 4.5% to 5% of naive CD4 clonotypes shared across a few donors. Generation probabilities were higher for clonotypes shared across all four sorted-subset donors than for unshared ones.

In regard to this clone: Its antigen is undetermined.

Naive CD8 isolation took CD45RO-negative cells positively selected for CCR7 and excluded terminally differentiated effector memory CD45RA+ cells. The study enrolled healthy HIV-negative adults without recent acute infections or vaccinations as donors. Each subset's genomic DNA was shared equally among a number of immunoSEQ plates. Sequencing used immunoSEQ multiplex PCR; TCRdb keeps in-frame clones, though not all of them. Of nearly 2 million clones listed, roughly 95% are singletons. CDR3 size: 14 residues. Germline CDR1 is MNHEY and CDR2 is SVGAGI. V was shortened by 2 bases and J by 7 bases, with 11 bases between the two germline ends.

The clonotype comes from a young man in good health. V gene TRBV6-5 combines with J gene TRBJ1-4, with D perhaps TRBD1 (5 bases). Sequenced: naive CD8+ T cells sorted from blood. CDR3 nucleotide sequence: TGTGCCAGCAGTTACACCGGGGGGGGTGAAAAACTGTTTTTT. As protein: CASSYTGGGEKLFF.